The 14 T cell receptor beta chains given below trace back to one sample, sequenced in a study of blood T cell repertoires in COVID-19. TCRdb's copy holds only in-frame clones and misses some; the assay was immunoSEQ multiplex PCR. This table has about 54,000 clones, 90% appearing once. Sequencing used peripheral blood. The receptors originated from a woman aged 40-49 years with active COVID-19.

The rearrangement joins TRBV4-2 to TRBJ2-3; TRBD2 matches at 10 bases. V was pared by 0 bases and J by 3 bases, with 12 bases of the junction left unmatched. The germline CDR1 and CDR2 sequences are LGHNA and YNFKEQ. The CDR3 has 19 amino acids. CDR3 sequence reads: CASSQDLASGGAWTDTQYF. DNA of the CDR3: TGTGCCAGCAGCCAAGATTTGGCTAGCGGGGGTGCCTGGACAGATACGCAGTATTTT.

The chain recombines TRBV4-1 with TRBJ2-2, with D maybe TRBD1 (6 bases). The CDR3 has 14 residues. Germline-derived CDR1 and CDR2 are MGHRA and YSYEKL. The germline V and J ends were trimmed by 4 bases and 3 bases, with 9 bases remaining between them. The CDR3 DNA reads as TGCGCCAGCAGCCGGTCAGGGGACACCGGGGAGCTGTTTTTT. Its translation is CASSRSGDTGELFF.

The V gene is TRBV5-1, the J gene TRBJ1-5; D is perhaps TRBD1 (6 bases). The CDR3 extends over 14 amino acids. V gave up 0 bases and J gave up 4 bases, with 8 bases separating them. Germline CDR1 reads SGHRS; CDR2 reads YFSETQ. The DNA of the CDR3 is TGCGCCAGCAGCTTGGGGGGGACAAATCAGCCCCAGCATTTT. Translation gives CASSLGGTNQPQHF. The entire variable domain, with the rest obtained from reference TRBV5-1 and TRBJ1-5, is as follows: KAGVTQTPRYLIKTRGQQVTLSCSPISGHRSVSWYQQTPGQGLQFLFEYFSETQRNKGNFPGRFSGRQFSNSRSEMNVSTLELGDSALYLCASSLGGTNQPQHFGDGTRLSIL.

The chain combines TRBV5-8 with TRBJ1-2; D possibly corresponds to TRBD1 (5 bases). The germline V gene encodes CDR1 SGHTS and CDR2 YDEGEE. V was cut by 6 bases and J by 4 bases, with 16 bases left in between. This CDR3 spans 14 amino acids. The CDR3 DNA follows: TGTGCCAGCACCACGAGGAGGGGTCGCTATGGCTACACCTTC. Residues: CASTTRRGRYGYTF.

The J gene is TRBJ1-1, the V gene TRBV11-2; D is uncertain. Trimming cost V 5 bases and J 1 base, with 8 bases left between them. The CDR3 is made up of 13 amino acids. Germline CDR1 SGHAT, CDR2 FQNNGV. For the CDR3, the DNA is TGTGCCAGCAGCCCCGACACGAACACTGAAGCTTTCTTT. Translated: CASSPDTNTEAFF.

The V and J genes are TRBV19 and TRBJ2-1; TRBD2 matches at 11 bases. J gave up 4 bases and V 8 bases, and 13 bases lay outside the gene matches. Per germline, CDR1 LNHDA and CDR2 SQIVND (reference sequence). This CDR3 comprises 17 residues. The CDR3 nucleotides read TGTGCCAGTTCTCCCTGGCTAGCGGGGGGCCTTTACAATGAGCAGTTCTTC. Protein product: CASSPWLAGGLYNEQFF. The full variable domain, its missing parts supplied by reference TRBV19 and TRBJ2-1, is DGGITQSPKYLFRKEGQNVTLSCEQNLNHDAMYWYRQDPGQGLRLIYYSQIVNDFQKGDIAEGYSVSREKKESFPLTVTSAQKNPTAFYLCASSPWLAGGLYNEQFFGPGTRLTVL.

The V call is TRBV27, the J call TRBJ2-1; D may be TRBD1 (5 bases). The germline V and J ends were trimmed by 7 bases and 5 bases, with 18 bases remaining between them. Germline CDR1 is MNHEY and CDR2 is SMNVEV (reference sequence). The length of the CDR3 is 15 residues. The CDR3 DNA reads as TGTGCCAGCAATCAGGGTACACCCCTCAACAATGAGCAGTTCTTC. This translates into CASNQGTPLNNEQFF.

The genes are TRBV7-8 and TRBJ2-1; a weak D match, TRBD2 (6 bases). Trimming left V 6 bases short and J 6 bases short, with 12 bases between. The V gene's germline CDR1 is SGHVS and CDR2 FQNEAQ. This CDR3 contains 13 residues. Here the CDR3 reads CASSPTRGNEQFF. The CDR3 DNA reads TGTGCCAGCAGTCCGACTAGGGGCAATGAGCAGTTCTTC.

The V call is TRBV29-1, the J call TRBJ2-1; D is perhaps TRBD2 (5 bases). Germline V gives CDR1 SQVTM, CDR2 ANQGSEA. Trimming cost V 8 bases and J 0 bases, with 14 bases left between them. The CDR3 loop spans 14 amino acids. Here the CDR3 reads CSFLDGSSYNEQFF. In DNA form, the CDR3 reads TGCAGCTTCCTTGATGGGAGCTCCTACAATGAGCAGTTCTTC.

The CDR3 reads CASSFLDRVFYEQFF. The CDR3 DNA sequence: TGCGCCAGCAGCTTTTTGGACAGGGTTTTCTATGAGCAGTTCTTC. V and J are TRBV5-1 and TRBJ2-1; 8 bases are a match to TRBD1. J gave up 8 bases and V 2 bases, and 9 bases lay outside the gene matches. CDR3 length equals 15 residues. Germline V gene lookup returns CDR1 SGHRS and CDR2 YFSETQ.

The CDR3 reads CASSFVGGLGKITYGYTF. The CDR3, as DNA: TGTGCCAGCAGCTTTGTAGGCGGGTTGGGTAAAATCACCTATGGCTACACCTTC. The rearrangement joins TRBV5-8 to TRBJ1-2; D is unresolved. CDR3 length equals 18 residues. Trimming cost V 2 bases and J 4 bases, with 24 bases left between them. The germline V gene has CDR1 SGHTS and CDR2 YDEGEE.

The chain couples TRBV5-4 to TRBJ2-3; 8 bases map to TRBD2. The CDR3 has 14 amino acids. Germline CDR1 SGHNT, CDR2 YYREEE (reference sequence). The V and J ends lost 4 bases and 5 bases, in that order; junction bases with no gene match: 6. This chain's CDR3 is CASSRAGGEDTQYF. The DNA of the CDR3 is TGTGCCAGCAGCCGCGCGGGGGGTGAAGATACGCAGTATTTT.

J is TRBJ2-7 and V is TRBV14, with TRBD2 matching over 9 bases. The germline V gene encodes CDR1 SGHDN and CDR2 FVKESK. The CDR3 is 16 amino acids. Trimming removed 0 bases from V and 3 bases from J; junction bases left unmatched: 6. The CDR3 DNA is TGTGCCAGCAGCCAAGATCTTCCTAGCGGGGACTACGAGCAGTACTTC. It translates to CASSQDLPSGDYEQYF.

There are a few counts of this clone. CDR3 DNA sequence: TGCGCCAGCAGTCCTGGTCCTCCCACTCTGGAGCAGTACTTC. Residues: CASSPGPPTLEQYF. The genes are TRBV5-1 and TRBJ2-7, with D uncertain. V was shortened by 5 bases and J by 7 bases, with 19 bases between the two germline ends. CDR3 length: 14 amino acids. Germline V gives CDR1 SGHRS, CDR2 YFSETQ.